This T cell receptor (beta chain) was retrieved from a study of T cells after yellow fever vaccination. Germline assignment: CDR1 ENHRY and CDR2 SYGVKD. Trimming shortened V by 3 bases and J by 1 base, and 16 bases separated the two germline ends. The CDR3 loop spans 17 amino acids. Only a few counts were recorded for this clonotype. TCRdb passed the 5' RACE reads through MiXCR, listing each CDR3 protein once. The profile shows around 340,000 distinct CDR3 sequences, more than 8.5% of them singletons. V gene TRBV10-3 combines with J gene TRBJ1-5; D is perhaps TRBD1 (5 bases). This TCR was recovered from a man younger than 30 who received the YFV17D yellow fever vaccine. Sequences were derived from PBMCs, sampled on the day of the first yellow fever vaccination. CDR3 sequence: CAISDATGTGSNQPQHF. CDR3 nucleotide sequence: TGTGCCATCAGTGACGCAACCGGGACCGGGAGCAATCAGCCCCAGCATTTT.